The 12 T cell receptor beta chains given below trace back to one sample, sequenced in a study of blood T cell repertoires in COVID-19. The table came from immunoSEQ multiplex PCR; TCRdb's copy has only in-frame clones and leaves some out. The sample has around 230,000 clones; about 87% are singletons. Sequences were obtained from PBMCs or T cells enriched from blood (not recorded which). The receptors were sampled from a man between 18 and 29 years old with acute COVID-19.

The chain recombines TRBV5-5 with TRBJ2-7; 7 bases agree with TRBD1. Losses at the gene ends were 4 bases for V and 3 bases for J; bases not matched to a gene: 16. This CDR3 is 17 amino acids long. Germline V gene lookup returns CDR1 SGHKS and CDR2 YYEKEE (reference sequence). CDR3 nucleotides: TGTGCCAGCAGCCCCCCTGCTCCGGGACAGATATACTACGAGCAGTACTTC. It encodes CASSPPAPGQIYYEQYF.

The chain is built from TRBV7-9 and TRBJ1-1; tentative D call: TRBD1 (6 bases). The V end was cut by 5 bases, the J end by 0 bases, with 13 bases between. CDR3 length: 15 residues. Germline V gives CDR1 SEHNR, CDR2 FQNEAQ (reference sequence). CDR3 region: CASSPSTGLNTEAFF. CDR3 sequence (DNA): TGTGCCAGCAGCCCGTCGACAGGTTTGAACACTGAAGCTTTCTTT.

This clone has more than one count but fewer than ten. The chain combines TRBV27 with TRBJ1-2, with D perhaps matching TRBD1 (6 bases). Trimming took 5 bases from V and 1 from J, leaving 17 bases between them. CDR3 size: 16 residues. The germline V gene encodes CDR1 MNHEY and CDR2 SMNVEV (reference sequence). CDR3 sequence: CASSASSGTLNYGYTF. CDR3 in DNA: TGTGCCAGCAGTGCCAGCTCTGGGACACTTAACTATGGCTACACCTTC.

The table lists this clone with a few counts. The V and J genes are TRBV29-1 and TRBJ2-5, with a weak D call TRBD1 (5 bases). This CDR3 is built from 13 residues. V lost 5 bases and J lost 5, with 15 bases in between. The germline gives CDR1 SQVTM, CDR2 ANQGSEA. The CDR3 loop reads CSVISGAGETQYF. The CDR3 bases are TGCAGCGTTATCTCTGGGGCCGGGGAGACCCAGTACTTC.

In its sample, this clone was seen once. The chain has TRBV9 and TRBJ2-2; perhaps TRBD1 as D (6 bases). Germline assignment: CDR1 SGDLS and CDR2 YYNGEE. V was pared by 7 bases and J by 2 bases, with 6 bases between. The CDR3 totals 12 residues. CDR3 region: CASGTNTGELFF. CDR3 DNA sequence: TGTGCCAGCGGGACAAACACCGGGGAGCTGTTTTTT.

CDR3 bases: TGTGCCAGCAGCCCCCCGGGGAATCAGCCCCAGCATTTT. This codes for CASSPPGNQPQHF. V gene TRBV5-8 combines with J gene TRBJ1-5; no reliable D call. Trimming stripped 4 bases from V and 4 bases from J, with 9 bases between. The CDR3 extends over 13 amino acids. CDR1 and CDR2 from the germline V gene are SGHTS and YDEGEE.

This chain connects TRBV10-3 to TRBJ2-3; 7 bases match TRBD2. The V gene's germline CDR1 is ENHRY and CDR2 SYGVKD. CDR3 length: 16 amino acids. V shed 0 bases and J 2 bases; nucleotides not matched to a gene: 5. The CDR3 protein is CAISESSGPITDTQYF. CDR3 bases: TGTGCCATCAGTGAGTCTAGCGGGCCCATCACAGATACGCAGTATTTT.

J is TRBJ2-7 and V is TRBV28; tentatively, D is TRBD1 (6 bases). The V end lost 2 bases, the J end lost 0 bases, and 8 bases lay between the germline ends. The CDR3 length is 14 residues. Germline V gene lookup returns CDR1 MDHEN and CDR2 SYDVKM. The CDR3 here is CASSLADSSYEQYF. The CDR3 nucleotides read TGTGCCAGCAGTTTAGCGGACAGCTCCTACGAGCAGTACTTC.

V usage is TRBV30 and J usage is TRBJ2-5; 15 nucleotides match TRBD2. The CDR3 is 16 residues long. The V segment lost 1 base and the J segment 5 bases; nucleotides outside the gene matches: 5. The germline gives CDR1 GTSNPN, CDR2 SVGIG (reference sequence). CDR3 nucleotides: TGTGCCTGGAGTGGGGGACTAGCGGGGGGCCAGGAGACCCAGTACTTC. It codes for CAWSGGLAGGQETQYF.

The chain couples TRBV6-1 to TRBJ2-5; perhaps TRBD1 as D (6 bases). CDR1 and CDR2 from the germline V gene are MNHNS and SASEGT. This CDR3 spans 14 amino acids. V lost 2 bases, J lost 5 bases, and 12 bases lay in between. The CDR3 sequence: CASSEKQGRETQYF. CDR3 bases: TGTGCCAGCAGTGAAAAACAGGGAAGGGAGACCCAGTACTTC.

The V gene is TRBV4-3, the J gene TRBJ2-6, with a weak D call TRBD1 (5 bases). CDR1 and CDR2 from the germline V gene are LGHNA and YSLEER. V was shortened by 1 base and J by 0 bases, with 19 bases between the two germline ends. The CDR3 consists of 20 residues. The CDR3, as DNA: TGCGCCAGCAGCCAAGGGGTGGGGCAGGGTTTAACCTCTGGGGCCAACGTCCTGACTTTC. This codes for CASSQGVGQGLTSGANVLTF.

The chain uses TRBV14 and TRBJ2-5, with 7 bases identical to TRBD1. V shed 3 bases, J shed 4 bases, and the junction held 8 bases outside the gene matches. The germline V gene encodes CDR1 SGHDN and CDR2 FVKESK. CDR3 length equals 15 residues. The CDR3 region has the DNA TGTGCCAGCAGCCAGTACAGGGGCCTGGGAGAGACCCAGTACTTC. It encodes CASSQYRGLGETQYF.